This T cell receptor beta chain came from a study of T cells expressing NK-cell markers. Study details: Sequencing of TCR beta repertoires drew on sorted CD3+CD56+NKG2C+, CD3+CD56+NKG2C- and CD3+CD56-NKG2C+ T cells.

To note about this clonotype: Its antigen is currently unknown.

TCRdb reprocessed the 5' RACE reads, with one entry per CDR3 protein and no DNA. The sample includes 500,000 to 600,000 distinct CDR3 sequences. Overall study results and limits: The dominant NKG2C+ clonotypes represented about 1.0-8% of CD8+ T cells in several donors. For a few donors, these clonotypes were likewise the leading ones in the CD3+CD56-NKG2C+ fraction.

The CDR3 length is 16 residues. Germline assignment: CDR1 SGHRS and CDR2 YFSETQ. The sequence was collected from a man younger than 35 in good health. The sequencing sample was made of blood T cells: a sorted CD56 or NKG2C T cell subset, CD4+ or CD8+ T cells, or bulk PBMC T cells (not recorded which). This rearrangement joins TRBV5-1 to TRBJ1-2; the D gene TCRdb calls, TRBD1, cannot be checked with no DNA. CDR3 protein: CASSPRGTETNYGYTF. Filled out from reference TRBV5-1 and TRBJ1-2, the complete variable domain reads KAGVTQTPRYLIKTRGQQVTLSCSPISGHRSVSWYQQTPGQGLQFLFEYFSETQRNKGNFPGRFSGRQFSNSRSEMNVSTLELGDSALYLCASSPRGTETNYGYTFGSGTRLTVV.